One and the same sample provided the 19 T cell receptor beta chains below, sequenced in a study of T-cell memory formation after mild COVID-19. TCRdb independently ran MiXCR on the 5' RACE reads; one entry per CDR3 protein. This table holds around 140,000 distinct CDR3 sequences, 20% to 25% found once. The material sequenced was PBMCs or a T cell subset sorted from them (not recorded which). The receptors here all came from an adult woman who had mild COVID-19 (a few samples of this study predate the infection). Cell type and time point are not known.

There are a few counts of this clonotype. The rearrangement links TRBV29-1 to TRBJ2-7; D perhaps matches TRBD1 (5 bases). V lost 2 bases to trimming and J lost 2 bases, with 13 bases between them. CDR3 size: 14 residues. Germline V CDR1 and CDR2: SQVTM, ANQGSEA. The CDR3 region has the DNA TGCAGCGTTGAATCTCAGGGTGGGACCTACGAGCAGTACTTC. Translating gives CSVESQGGTYEQYF.

DNA for the CDR3: TGTGCCAGCAGCTTAGCGGCGGCCAGGGGGAACACTGAAGCTTTCTTT. Its protein is CASSLAAARGNTEAFF. The V call is TRBV7-6, the J call TRBJ1-1; perhaps TRBD1 as D (6 bases). V was pared by 0 bases and J by 1 base, with 12 bases between. This CDR3 has 16 amino acids. Germline V gives CDR1 SGHVS, CDR2 FNYEAQ.

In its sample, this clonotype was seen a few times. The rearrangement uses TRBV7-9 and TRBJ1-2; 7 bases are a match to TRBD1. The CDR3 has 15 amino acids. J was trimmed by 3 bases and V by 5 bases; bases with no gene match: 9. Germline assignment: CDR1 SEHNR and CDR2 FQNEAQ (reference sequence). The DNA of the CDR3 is TGTGCCAGCAGCCCCCGGGACAGCGGATACTATGGCTACACCTTC. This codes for CASSPRDSGYYGYTF.

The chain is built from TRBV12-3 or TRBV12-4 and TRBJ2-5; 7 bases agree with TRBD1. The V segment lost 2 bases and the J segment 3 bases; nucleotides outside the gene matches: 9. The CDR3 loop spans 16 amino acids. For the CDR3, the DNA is TGTGCCAGCAGTTTACGGGGCCCGACAGGGAAAGAGACCCAGTACTTC. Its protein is CASSLRGPTGKETQYF.

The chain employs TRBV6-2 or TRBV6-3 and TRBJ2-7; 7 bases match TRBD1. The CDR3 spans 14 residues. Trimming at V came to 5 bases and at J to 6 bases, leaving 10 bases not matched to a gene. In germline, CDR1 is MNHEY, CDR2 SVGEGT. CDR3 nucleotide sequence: TGTGCCAGCAGTCCCCGGGACAGCCTCTTCGAGCAGTACTTC. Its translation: CASSPRDSLFEQYF.

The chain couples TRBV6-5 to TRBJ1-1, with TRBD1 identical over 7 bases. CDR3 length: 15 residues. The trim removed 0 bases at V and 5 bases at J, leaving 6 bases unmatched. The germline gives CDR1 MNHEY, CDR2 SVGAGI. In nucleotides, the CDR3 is TGTGCCAGCAGTTACTCGGAGGGGGCGTGGACTGAAGCTTTCTTT. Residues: CASSYSEGAWTEAFF.

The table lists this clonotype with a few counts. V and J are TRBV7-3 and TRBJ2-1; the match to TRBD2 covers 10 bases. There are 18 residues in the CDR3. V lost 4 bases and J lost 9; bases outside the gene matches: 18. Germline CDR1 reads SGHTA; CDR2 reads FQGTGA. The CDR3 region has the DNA TGTGCCAGCAGCTCAGACCCCGCTATAGCGGGGGGACCGGTTGAGCAGTTCTTC. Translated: CASSSDPAIAGGPVEQFF.

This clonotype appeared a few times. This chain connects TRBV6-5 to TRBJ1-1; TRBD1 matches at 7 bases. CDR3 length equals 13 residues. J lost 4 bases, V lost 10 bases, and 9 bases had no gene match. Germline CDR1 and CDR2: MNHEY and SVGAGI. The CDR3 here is CATHPGGGTEAFF. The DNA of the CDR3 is TGTGCCACCCACCCAGGGGGGGGCACTGAAGCTTTCTTT.

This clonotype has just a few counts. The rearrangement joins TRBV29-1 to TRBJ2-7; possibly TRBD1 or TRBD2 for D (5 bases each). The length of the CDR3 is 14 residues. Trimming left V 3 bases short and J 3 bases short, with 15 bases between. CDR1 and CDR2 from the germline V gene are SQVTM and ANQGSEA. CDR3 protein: CSVDQGGLGYEQYF. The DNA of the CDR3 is TGCAGCGTTGATCAGGGCGGACTCGGCTACGAGCAGTACTTC.

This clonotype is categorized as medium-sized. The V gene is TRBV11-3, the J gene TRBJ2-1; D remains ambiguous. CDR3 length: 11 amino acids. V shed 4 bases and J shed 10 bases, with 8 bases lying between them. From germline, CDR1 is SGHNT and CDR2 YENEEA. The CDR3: CASSYLGEQFF. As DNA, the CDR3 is TGTGCCAGCAGCTACCTCGGGGAGCAGTTCTTC. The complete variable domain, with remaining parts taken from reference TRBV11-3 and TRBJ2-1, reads EAGVVQSPRYKIIEKKQPVAFWCNPISGHNTLYWYLQNLGQGPELLIRYENEEAVDDSQLPKDRFSAERLKGVDSTLKIQPAELGDSAVYLCASSYLGEQFFGPGTRLTVL.

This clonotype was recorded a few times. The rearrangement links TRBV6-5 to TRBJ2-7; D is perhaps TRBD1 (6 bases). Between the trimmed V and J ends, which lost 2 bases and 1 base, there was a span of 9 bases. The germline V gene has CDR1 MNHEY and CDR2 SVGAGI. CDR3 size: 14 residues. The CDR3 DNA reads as TGTGCCAGCAGTTACGGACAGAGATCCTACGAGCAGTACTTC. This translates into CASSYGQRSYEQYF.

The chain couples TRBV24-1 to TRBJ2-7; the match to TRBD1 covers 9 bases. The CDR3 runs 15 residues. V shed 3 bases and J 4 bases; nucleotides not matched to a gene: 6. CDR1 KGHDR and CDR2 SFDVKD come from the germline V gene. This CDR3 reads CATSDKTGGRYEQYF. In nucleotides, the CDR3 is TGTGCCACCAGTGATAAAACAGGGGGCAGATACGAGCAGTACTTC.

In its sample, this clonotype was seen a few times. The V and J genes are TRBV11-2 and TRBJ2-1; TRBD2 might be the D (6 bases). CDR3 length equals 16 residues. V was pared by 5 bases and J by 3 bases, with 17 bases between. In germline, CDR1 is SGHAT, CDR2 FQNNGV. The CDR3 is CASSDSLAGLYNEQFF. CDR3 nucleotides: TGTGCCAGCAGCGATTCTCTTGCGGGACTCTACAATGAGCAGTTCTTC. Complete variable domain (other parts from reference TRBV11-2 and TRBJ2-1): EAGVAQSPRYKIIEKRQSVAFWCNPISGHATLYWYQQILGQGPKLLIQFQNNGVVDDSQLPKDRFSAERLKGVDSTLKIQPAKLEDSAVYLCASSDSLAGLYNEQFFGPGTRLTVL.

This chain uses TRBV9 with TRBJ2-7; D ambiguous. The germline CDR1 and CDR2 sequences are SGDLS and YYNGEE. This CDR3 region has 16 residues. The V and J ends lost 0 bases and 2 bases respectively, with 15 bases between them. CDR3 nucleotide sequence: TGTGCCAGCAGCGTAGGGGCGAATCCGGGCCCCTACGAGCAGTACTTC. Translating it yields CASSVGANPGPYEQYF.

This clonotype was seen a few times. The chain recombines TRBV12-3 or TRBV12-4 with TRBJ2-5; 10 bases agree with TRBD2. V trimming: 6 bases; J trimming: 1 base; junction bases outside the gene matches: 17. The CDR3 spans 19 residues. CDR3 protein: CASSSKRGGNPNSQETQYF. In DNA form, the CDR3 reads TGTGCCAGCAGCTCAAAGCGGGGGGGAAACCCGAATTCCCAAGAGACCCAGTACTTC.

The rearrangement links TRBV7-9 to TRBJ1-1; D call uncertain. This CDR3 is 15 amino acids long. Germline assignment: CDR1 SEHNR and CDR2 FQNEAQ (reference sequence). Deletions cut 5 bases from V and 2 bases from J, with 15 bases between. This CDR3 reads CASSTPLEQNTEAFF. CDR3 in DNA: TGTGCCAGCAGCACCCCACTGGAGCAAAACACTGAAGCTTTCTTT. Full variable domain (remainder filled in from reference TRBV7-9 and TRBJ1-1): DTGVSQNPRHKITKRGQNVTFRCDPISEHNRLYWYRQTLGQGPEFLTYFQNEAQLEKSRLLSDRFSAERPKGSFSTLEIQRTEQGDSAMYLCASSTPLEQNTEAFFGQGTRLTVV.

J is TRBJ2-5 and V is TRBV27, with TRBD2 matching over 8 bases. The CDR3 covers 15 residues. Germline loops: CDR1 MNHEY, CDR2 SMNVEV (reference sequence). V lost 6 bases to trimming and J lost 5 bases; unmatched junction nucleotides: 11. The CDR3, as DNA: TGTGCCAGCAGCCTCCTGAGCGGGAGCACGGAGACCCAGTACTTC. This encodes CASSLLSGSTETQYF.

Here the CDR3 DNA reads TGCAGCGCCGTGGGCGGGGGGGCCAACGTCCTGACTTTC. Its protein is CSAVGGGANVLTF. The chain joins TRBV29-1 to TRBJ2-6; the D gene is possibly TRBD2 (5 bases). Trimming cost V 7 bases and J 4 bases, with 11 bases left between them. Germline V gene sequence: CDR1 SQVTM, CDR2 ANQGSEA. CDR3 length: 13 amino acids.

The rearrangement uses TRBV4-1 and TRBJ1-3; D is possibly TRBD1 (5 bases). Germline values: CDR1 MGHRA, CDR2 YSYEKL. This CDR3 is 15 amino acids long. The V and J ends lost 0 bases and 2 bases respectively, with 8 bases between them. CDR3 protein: CASSQDSRAGNTIYF. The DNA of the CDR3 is TGCGCCAGCAGCCAAGATAGCAGGGCTGGAAACACCATATATTTT.